The clone carrying this TCR beta chain was counted ten times or more. Its target is not known. This record comes from a study of early T cells in non-severe SARS-CoV-2 infection. About the study: Unsorted whole blood bulk RNA was sequenced, with unpaired chains.

Unique molecular identifiers were attached to individual cDNA molecules. TCRdb re-derived calls from the 5' RACE reads in MiXCR, one entry per CDR3 protein. The table lists about 56,000 distinct CDR3 sequences, about 15% of them singletons. General observations from the study: Missing private and CD4 specificities, VDJdb matching favored anti-spike CD8 responses.

The receptor was derived from an adult who was a healthcare worker with PCR-confirmed SARS-CoV-2 infection or an uninfected control (not recorded which). The sequencing here drew on whole blood, taken at baseline.

The CDR3 region is CASGSRRGTGANVLTF. The CDR3 DNA reads TGTGCTAGTGGTTCAAGACGGGGAACTGGGGCCAACGTCCTGACTTTC. J is TRBJ2-6 and V is TRBV12-5, with D maybe TRBD2 (5 bases). Trimming cost V 4 bases and J 2 bases, with 12 bases left between them. The length of the CDR3 is 16 residues. Looked up from germline, CDR1 is LGHNT and CDR2 is FRNRAP.